These T cell receptor beta chains were read from a single sample in a study of blood T cell repertoires in COVID-19. Assay used: immunoSEQ multiplex PCR; TCRdb lists only in-frame clones, some missing. The repertoire consists of fewer than 200,000 clones, with 85% to 90% occurring once and the leading ten covering about 2.5%. The source material was peripheral blood. The receptors were gathered from a woman aged 80 or over with COVID-19, enrolled during active disease. CDR3s include the opening cysteine and the closing phenylalanine or tryptophan. Each record gives: J gene, V gene, clone size, D gene, CDR3 DNA, CDR3 protein. A D gene is named only where the DNA matches it firmly. Clone size is not always given. Where it is, it says once, few, many or a class for expanded clones.

j_call: TRBJ2-7; v_call: TRBV15; clone_size: many; d_call: TRBD2; cdr3_nt: TGTGCCACCAGCAGAGAGCGGCTAGCGGGAGGATCCTACGAGCAGTACTTC; cdr3_aa: CATSRERLAGGSYEQYF
j_call: TRBJ2-5; v_call: TRBV7-8; clone_size: .; d_call: TRBD2; cdr3_nt: TGTGCCAGCAGACAGGGGACTAGCGGGAGGGCGCAGGCAGAGACCCAGTACTTC; cdr3_aa: CASRQGTSGRAQAETQYF
j_call: TRBJ2-3; v_call: TRBV6-5; clone_size: .; d_call: TRBD2; cdr3_nt: TGTGCCAGCAGTTACTCGCCAGCGGGAGCCCTAGATACGCAGTATTTT; cdr3_aa: CASSYSPAGALDTQYF
j_call: TRBJ1-1; v_call: TRBV27; clone_size: .; d_call: TRBD1; cdr3_nt: TGTGCCAGCAGTTGGGGGCAGGGGGCCCTTGGGAACACTGAAGCTTTCTTT; cdr3_aa: CASSWGQGALGNTEAFF
j_call: TRBJ1-1; v_call: TRBV19; clone_size: .; d_call: .; cdr3_nt: TGTGCCAGTAGTATTCGGAACACTGAAGCTTTCTTT; cdr3_aa: CASSIRNTEAFF
j_call: TRBJ2-5; v_call: TRBV2; clone_size: .; d_call: .; cdr3_nt: TGTGCCAGCAGCGCCACAGCTCAAGAGACCCAGTACTTC; cdr3_aa: CASSATAQETQYF
j_call: TRBJ1-2; v_call: TRBV11-2; clone_size: .; d_call: .; cdr3_nt: TGTGCCAGCAGCTTAGACAAGGGGCAGATTTATGGCTACACCTTC; cdr3_aa: CASSLDKGQIYGYTF
j_call: TRBJ1-2; v_call: TRBV7-2; clone_size: few; d_call: .; cdr3_nt: TGTGCCAGCAGCTTAGGGGCGGGGGCGAACTATGGCTACACCTTC; cdr3_aa: CASSLGAGANYGYTF
j_call: TRBJ2-2; v_call: TRBV2; clone_size: .; d_call: .; cdr3_nt: TGTGCCAGCAGTGTCTTCACTGCACCCGCGAACACCGGGGAGCTGTTTTTT; cdr3_aa: CASSVFTAPANTGELFF
j_call: TRBJ1-5; v_call: TRBV28; clone_size: .; d_call: .; cdr3_nt: TGTGCCAGCAGTTCGTATAGCAATCAGCCCCAGCATTTT; cdr3_aa: CASSSYSNQPQHF
j_call: TRBJ2-5; v_call: TRBV7-9; clone_size: .; d_call: .; cdr3_nt: TGTGCCAGCAGCCCGGGACAATTTCGGTACTTC; cdr3_aa: CASSPGQFRYF
j_call: TRBJ2-2; v_call: TRBV7-3; clone_size: .; d_call: TRBD2; cdr3_nt: TGTGCCAGCAGCTTAATCCCTCTCGGGGGCGGGAGGGCCTCCGGGGAGCTGTTTTTT; cdr3_aa: CASSLIPLGGGRASGELFF
j_call: TRBJ1-1; v_call: TRBV18; clone_size: .; d_call: .; cdr3_nt: TGTGCCAGCTCACCAGCCCTCGGTAGAACGAACACTGAAGCTTTCTTT; cdr3_aa: CASSPALGRTNTEAFF
j_call: TRBJ2-7; v_call: TRBV5-1; clone_size: few; d_call: .; cdr3_nt: TGCGCCAGCAGCTTGACGGGACTGAATAACTACGAGCAGTACTTC; cdr3_aa: CASSLTGLNNYEQYF
j_call: TRBJ2-1; v_call: TRBV2; clone_size: .; d_call: .; cdr3_nt: TGTGCCAGCAGTGATTGGGGGGGGGCCTCCTACAATGAGCAGTTCTTC; cdr3_aa: CASSDWGGASYNEQFF
j_call: TRBJ2-5; v_call: TRBV2; clone_size: once; d_call: .; cdr3_nt: TGTGCCAGCACTAACGAAGAGACCCAGTACTTC; cdr3_aa: CASTNEETQYF
j_call: TRBJ2-7; v_call: TRBV7-2; clone_size: once; d_call: TRBD2; cdr3_nt: TGTGCCAGCAGCGCTACTAGCGGACCCTACGAGCAGTACTTC; cdr3_aa: CASSATSGPYEQYF
j_call: TRBJ2-5; v_call: TRBV18; clone_size: once; d_call: TRBD1; cdr3_nt: TGTGCCAGCTCACCACCGAACAGGGGAGAGACCCAGTACTTC; cdr3_aa: CASSPPNRGETQYF
j_call: TRBJ1-1; v_call: TRBV5-1; clone_size: .; d_call: TRBD1; cdr3_nt: TGCGCCAGCAGCGTATCAGGGGGATCCACTGAAGCTTTCTTT; cdr3_aa: CASSVSGGSTEAFF
j_call: TRBJ1-5; v_call: TRBV11-2; clone_size: few; d_call: .; cdr3_nt: TGTGCCAGCAGCAACCAGGGATTTCAGCCCCAGCATTTT; cdr3_aa: CASSNQGFQPQHF
j_call: TRBJ1-2; v_call: TRBV2; clone_size: .; d_call: TRBD1; cdr3_nt: TGTGCCAGCAGTATCACGACCCAGGGGGGCTATGGCTACACCTTC; cdr3_aa: CASSITTQGGYGYTF
j_call: TRBJ2-2; v_call: TRBV2; clone_size: .; d_call: .; cdr3_nt: TGTGCCAGCAGGTCGGCGAACACCGGGGAGCTGTTTTTT; cdr3_aa: CASRSANTGELFF
j_call: TRBJ2-7; v_call: TRBV10-3; clone_size: .; d_call: TRBD1; cdr3_nt: TGTGCCATCAACCGGGACAGTGCTTCCTACGAGCAGTACTTC; cdr3_aa: CAINRDSASYEQYF
j_call: TRBJ1-2; v_call: TRBV19; clone_size: .; d_call: .; cdr3_nt: TGTGCCAGTAGTGCCGGACAGCAATATGGCTACACCTTC; cdr3_aa: CASSAGQQYGYTF
j_call: TRBJ2-1; v_call: TRBV9; clone_size: .; d_call: TRBD1; cdr3_nt: TGTGCCAGCAGCGTAGACAACAGGGGGAATTGGAATGAGCAGTTCTTC; cdr3_aa: CASSVDNRGNWNEQFF
j_call: TRBJ2-5; v_call: TRBV5-4; clone_size: .; d_call: .; cdr3_nt: TGTGCCAGCAGCTTGTCCAGTCCAGGCGAGACCCAGTACTTC; cdr3_aa: CASSLSSPGETQYF
j_call: TRBJ1-1; v_call: TRBV6-5; clone_size: .; d_call: .; cdr3_nt: TGTGCCAGCAGTTTCGAGGGCAACGTTCTAACTGAAGCTTTCTTT; cdr3_aa: CASSFEGNVLTEAFF
j_call: TRBJ1-1; v_call: TRBV24-1; clone_size: .; d_call: .; cdr3_nt: TGTGCCACCAGTGAGGATCAGGGAGGGGGTAAAGCTTTCTTT; cdr3_aa: CATSEDQGGGKAFF
j_call: TRBJ2-1; v_call: TRBV19; clone_size: .; d_call: TRBD2; cdr3_nt: TGTGCCAGTGGGGAGAGCGGGAGGGCCTACAATGAGCAGTTCTTC; cdr3_aa: CASGESGRAYNEQFF
j_call: TRBJ2-2; v_call: TRBV4-2; clone_size: .; d_call: TRBD1; cdr3_nt: TGTGCCAGCAGAAACTCCGGGACAGGGGCGAACACCGGGGAGCTGTTTTTT; cdr3_aa: CASRNSGTGANTGELFF
j_call: TRBJ1-3; v_call: TRBV18; clone_size: .; d_call: .; cdr3_nt: TGTGCCAGCTCACCAAACAGGGCCGGCGCAGGAAACACCATATATTTT; cdr3_aa: CASSPNRAGAGNTIYF
j_call: TRBJ2-7; v_call: TRBV28; clone_size: .; d_call: TRBD1; cdr3_nt: TGTGCCACCGTAGACAGGGCGACCTACGAGCAGTACTTC; cdr3_aa: CATVDRATYEQYF
j_call: TRBJ2-2; v_call: TRBV11-2; clone_size: .; d_call: .; cdr3_nt: TGTGCCAGCAGCTTAAGTAGTTTCACCGGGGAGCTGTTTTTT; cdr3_aa: CASSLSSFTGELFF
j_call: TRBJ1-5; v_call: TRBV28; clone_size: .; d_call: .; cdr3_nt: TGTGCCTGCAGTTTAGGCGGTCGGGGTGATCAGCCCCAGCATTTT; cdr3_aa: CACSLGGRGDQPQHF
j_call: TRBJ1-2; v_call: TRBV28; clone_size: .; d_call: .; cdr3_nt: TGTGCCAGCAGGTCAGACTATGGCTACACCTTC; cdr3_aa: CASRSDYGYTF
j_call: TRBJ2-3; v_call: TRBV28; clone_size: .; d_call: .; cdr3_nt: TGTGCCAGCAGTCCGGGGGGCGGGAGACAAGATACGCAGTATTTT; cdr3_aa: CASSPGGGRQDTQYF
j_call: TRBJ1-6; v_call: TRBV7-2; clone_size: .; d_call: .; cdr3_nt: TGTGCCAGCAGCCCCCCTGGGGGGGGCGCCGGGTCACCCCTCCACTTT; cdr3_aa: CASSPPGGGAGSPLHF
j_call: TRBJ2-6; v_call: TRBV28; clone_size: once; d_call: .; cdr3_nt: TGTGCCAGCGGGAGCCTAGGTGGGTTGACTGGGGCCAACGTCCTGACTTTC; cdr3_aa: CASGSLGGLTGANVLTF
j_call: TRBJ2-3; v_call: TRBV7-3; clone_size: .; d_call: .; cdr3_nt: TGTGCCAGCAGCTTAGGAGTTTCTAGCACAGATACGCAGTATTTT; cdr3_aa: CASSLGVSSTDTQYF
j_call: TRBJ1-1; v_call: TRBV28; clone_size: .; d_call: .; cdr3_nt: TGTGCCAGCAGTACTCTGCCGGGACAAGGAGCTTTCTTT; cdr3_aa: CASSTLPGQGAFF
j_call: TRBJ2-6; v_call: TRBV28; clone_size: once; d_call: .; cdr3_nt: TGTGCCAGCAGTCTCGGCAGGGGACCCCAAAGTAACGTCCTGACTTTC; cdr3_aa: CASSLGRGPQSNVLTF
j_call: TRBJ1-1; v_call: TRBV19; clone_size: .; d_call: TRBD1; cdr3_nt: TGTGCCAGTACCAGGGACAGGAACACTGAAGCTTTCTTT; cdr3_aa: CASTRDRNTEAFF
j_call: TRBJ2-5; v_call: TRBV4-3; clone_size: .; d_call: .; cdr3_nt: TGCGCCAGCAGCCAAGATCCACGCGGCCAAGAGACCCAGTACTTC; cdr3_aa: CASSQDPRGQETQYF
j_call: TRBJ1-3; v_call: TRBV4-3; clone_size: .; d_call: .; cdr3_nt: TGCGCCAGCAGCCAAGATGTGTCCGGGGGAGGATACGGAAACACCATATATTTT; cdr3_aa: CASSQDVSGGGYGNTIYF
j_call: TRBJ1-5; v_call: TRBV19; clone_size: .; d_call: .; cdr3_nt: TGTGCCAGTAGTATCGAACATAGCAATCAGCCCCAGCATTTT; cdr3_aa: CASSIEHSNQPQHF
j_call: TRBJ1-2; v_call: TRBV28; clone_size: .; d_call: .; cdr3_nt: TGTGCCAGCTGTCCGGGAGGGGAGTATGGCTACACCTTC; cdr3_aa: CASCPGGEYGYTF
j_call: TRBJ2-2; v_call: TRBV5-5; clone_size: .; d_call: .; cdr3_nt: TGTGCCAGCAGCTTAGCCGGTACCGGGGAGCTGTTTTTT; cdr3_aa: CASSLAGTGELFF
j_call: TRBJ1-2; v_call: TRBV7-2; clone_size: few; d_call: .; cdr3_nt: TGTGCCAGCAGCTTATCGGGGTACTATGGCTACACCTTC; cdr3_aa: CASSLSGYYGYTF
j_call: TRBJ2-6; v_call: TRBV19; clone_size: once; d_call: .; cdr3_nt: TGTGCCAGTAGTATCCCCGGGACTGGGGCCAACGTCCTGACTTTC; cdr3_aa: CASSIPGTGANVLTF
j_call: TRBJ2-1; v_call: TRBV7-2; clone_size: .; d_call: .; cdr3_nt: TGTGCCACCAGCCGGGAGCGGGCCAGCTACAATGAGCAGTTCTTC; cdr3_aa: CATSRERASYNEQFF
j_call: TRBJ2-1; v_call: TRBV15; clone_size: once; d_call: .; cdr3_nt: TGTGCCACCAGCATGGGGGGCAATGAGCAGTTCTTC; cdr3_aa: CATSMGGNEQFF